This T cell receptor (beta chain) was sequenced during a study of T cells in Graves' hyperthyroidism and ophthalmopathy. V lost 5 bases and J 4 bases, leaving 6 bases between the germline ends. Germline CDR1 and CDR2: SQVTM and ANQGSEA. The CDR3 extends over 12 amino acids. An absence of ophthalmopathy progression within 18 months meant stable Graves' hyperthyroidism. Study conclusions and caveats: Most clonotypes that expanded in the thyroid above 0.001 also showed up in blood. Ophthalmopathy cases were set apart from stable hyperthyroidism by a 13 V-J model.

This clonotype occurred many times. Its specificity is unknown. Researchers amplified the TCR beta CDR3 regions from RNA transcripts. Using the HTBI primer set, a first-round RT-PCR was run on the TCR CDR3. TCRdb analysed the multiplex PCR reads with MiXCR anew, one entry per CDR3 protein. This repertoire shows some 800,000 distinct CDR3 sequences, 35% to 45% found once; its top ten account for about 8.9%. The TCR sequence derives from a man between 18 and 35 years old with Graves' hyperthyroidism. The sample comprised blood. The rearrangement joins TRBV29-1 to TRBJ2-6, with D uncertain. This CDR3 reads CSVFTGANVLTF. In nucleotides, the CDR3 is TGCAGCGTTTTTACCGGGGCCAACGTCCTGACTTTC. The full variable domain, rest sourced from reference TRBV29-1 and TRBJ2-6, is SAVISQKPSRDICQRGTSLTIQCQVDSQVTMMFWYRQQPGQSLTLIATANQGSEATYESGFVIDKFPISRPNLTFSTLTVSNMSPEDSSIYLCSVFTGANVLTFGAGSRLTVL.